Below, 16 T cell receptor beta chains from the same sample are listed, as sequenced in a study of cytomegalovirus exposure and HLA in healthy donors. PCR amplification relied on 60 Vbeta primers (plus 13 Jbeta primers). TCRdb keeps only in-frame clones here, not all; method: immunoSEQ multiplex PCR. The sample has around 220,000 clones; about 75% are singletons. The sequencing input was PBMCs. These receptors were obtained from a woman in her thirties in good health and CMV-seronegative.

The genes are TRBV6-5 and TRBJ1-4; possible D gene TRBD1, 5 bases. V was pared by 1 base and J by 8 bases, with 14 bases between. This CDR3 has 15 amino acids. CDR1 and CDR2 (germline): MNHEY, SVGAGI. CDR3 nucleotide sequence: TGTGCCAGCAGTTACTTCCAGGGCAGTTCGGAAAAACTGTTTTTT. It yields the protein CASSYFQGSSEKLFF.

The chain recombines TRBV5-1 with TRBJ2-5, with 7 bases identical to TRBD1. CDR1 is SGHRS and CDR2 is YFSETQ in the germline V gene. V was pared by 0 bases and J by 7 bases, with 3 bases of the junction left unmatched. This CDR3 has 13 amino acids. The CDR3 bases are TGCGCCAGCAGCTTGGAAGGGGGCGTGACCCAGTACTTC. Its translation: CASSLEGGVTQYF.

The chain combines TRBV4-1 with TRBJ2-1; TRBD1 aligns across 7 bases. The germline V gene encodes CDR1 MGHRA and CDR2 YSYEKL. V lost 0 bases to trimming and J lost 16 bases; unmatched junction nucleotides: 15. This CDR3 has 15 amino acids. CDR3 sequence (DNA): TGCGCCAGCAGCCAAGAAAGCAACGCCGCGACAGGGACCTTCTTC. The encoded protein is CASSQESNAATGTFF.

This clone was recorded a few times. The rearrangement joins TRBV7-9 to TRBJ2-3; maybe TRBD2 (6 bases). Germline CDR1 and CDR2: SEHNR and FQNEAQ (reference sequence). This CDR3 has 14 residues. Between the trimmed V and J ends, which lost 3 bases and 5 bases, there was a span of 12 bases. The CDR3 sequence is CASSFGGSQDTQYF. Written as DNA, the CDR3 is TGTGCCAGCAGCTTCGGGGGTTCTCAAGATACGCAGTATTTT.

The chain recombines TRBV5-4 with TRBJ2-2, with 13 bases identical to TRBD2. This CDR3 has 16 amino acids. Per germline, CDR1 SGHNT and CDR2 YYREEE (reference sequence). V gave up 4 bases and J gave up 4 bases; unmatched junction bases: 4. The CDR3 bases are TGTGCCAGCAGCCCGGGACTAGCGGGACTCACCGGGGAGCTGTTTTTT. This encodes CASSPGLAGLTGELFF.

This clone was picked up a small number of times. The chain links TRBV6-1 to TRBJ2-2; 8 positions agree with TRBD1. V lost 4 bases and J lost 1; bases outside the gene matches: 2. The germline V gene has CDR1 MNHNS and CDR2 SASEGT. The CDR3 runs to 15 residues. The chain's CDR3 is CASSGGQENTGELFF. CDR3 nucleotide sequence: TGTGCCAGCAGTGGGGGACAGGAGAACACCGGGGAGCTGTTTTTT.

The chain employs TRBV7-3 and TRBJ2-3, with 13 bases fitting TRBD2. V dropped 4 bases and J dropped 4; count of bases not matched to a gene: 8. Germline loops: CDR1 SGHTA, CDR2 FQGTGA. This CDR3 has 17 amino acids. CDR3 loop: CASSSGRTSGSADTQYF. Written as DNA, the CDR3 is TGTGCCAGCAGCTCTGGTAGGACTAGCGGGAGTGCAGATACGCAGTATTTT.

V usage is TRBV11-2 and J usage is TRBJ2-5; 7 bases line up with TRBD2. The trim removed 3 bases at V and 1 base at J, leaving 5 bases unmatched. CDR3 length equals 15 residues. The V gene's germline CDR1 is SGHAT and CDR2 FQNNGV. CDR3 nucleotide sequence: TGTGCCAGCAGCTTCACGGCTAGCGGCCAAGAGACCCAGTACTTC. The encoded protein is CASSFTASGQETQYF. The full variable domain, its missing parts supplied by reference TRBV11-2 and TRBJ2-5, is EAGVAQSPRYKIIEKRQSVAFWCNPISGHATLYWYQQILGQGPKLLIQFQNNGVVDDSQLPKDRFSAERLKGVDSTLKIQPAKLEDSAVYLCASSFTASGQETQYFGPGTRLLVL.

CDR3 amino acids: CASSRATGQESPLHF. The CDR3 nucleotides read TGTGCCAGCAGCAGAGCGACAGGACAGGAATCCCCCCTCCACTTT. The chain recombines TRBV5-4 with TRBJ1-6; 7 bases are shared with TRBD1. Germline-derived CDR1 and CDR2 are SGHNT and YYREEE (reference sequence). The CDR3 sequence is 15 residues long. J gave up 13 bases and V 4 bases, and 14 bases lay outside the gene matches.

This rearrangement joins TRBV2 to TRBJ2-7, with 8 bases lining up with TRBD2. Trimming removed 7 bases from V and 5 bases from J; junction bases left unmatched: 4. The CDR3 has 12 amino acids. The germline V gene encodes CDR1 SNHLY and CDR2 FYNNEI. DNA for the CDR3: TGTGCCAGCAACAGCGGGGGCCACGAGCAGTACTTC. Translation: CASNSGGHEQYF.

The chain links TRBV5-6 to TRBJ1-1, with unresolved D. The V end lost 0 bases, the J end lost 7 bases, and 7 bases lay between the germline ends. Per germline, CDR1 SGHDT and CDR2 YYEEEE. The CDR3 sequence is 12 residues long. CDR3 residues: CASSLVTHEAFF. In DNA, the CDR3 is TGTGCCAGCAGCTTGGTTACACATGAAGCTTTCTTT.

A word on this clone: An end of the junction differs from the germline gene, which may be a read error. The V and J genes are TRBV19 and TRBJ2-2; 7 bases map to TRBD1. The CDR3 length is 17 residues. Germline CDR1 is LNHDA and CDR2 is SQIVND (reference sequence). Here the CDR3 reads CGSSRDSRQSSTGELFF. CDR3 bases: TGTGGCAGTAGCCGGGACAGCCGTCAATCTTCCACCGGGGAGCTGTTTTTT.

This chain links TRBV4-1 with TRBJ1-3; possibly TRBD1 for D (5 bases). The CDR3 contains 15 residues. Germline assignment: CDR1 MGHRA and CDR2 YSYEKL. Trimming stripped 1 base from V and 8 bases from J, with 15 bases between. The CDR3 DNA follows: TGCGCCAGCAGCCAAGTAGGCGGCTTAGGGGACACCATATATTTT. Translating gives CASSQVGGLGDTIYF.

With regard to this clone: The junction departs from germline at one end; a sequencing error may be responsible. The sample contains more than one DNA sequence encoding this CDR3. The gene calls are TRBV5-1 and TRBJ2-5; 7 nucleotides agree with TRBD1. Per germline, CDR1 SGHRS and CDR2 YFSETQ. This CDR3 is 14 amino acids long. This CDR3 is CASSLGTAQETQYF. CDR3 nucleotides: TGCGCCAGCAGTTTGGGGACAGCTCAAGAGACCCAGTACTTC. The variable domain in full, with the rest retrieved from reference TRBV5-1 and TRBJ2-5, is KAGVTQTPRYLIKTRGQQVTLSCSPISGHRSVSWYQQTPGQGLQFLFEYFSETQRNKGNFPGRFSGRQFSNSRSEMNVSTLELGDSALYLCASSLGTAQETQYFGPGTRLLVL.

This sequence joins TRBV10-3 and TRBJ1-3, with TRBD1 matching over 9 bases. Germline V gene sequence: CDR1 ENHRY, CDR2 SYGVKD. Losses at the gene ends were 10 bases for V and 0 bases for J; bases not matched to a gene: 4. The CDR3 has 14 residues. The CDR3 protein is CATKGQGSGNTIYF. In DNA, the CDR3 is TGTGCCACCAAGGGACAGGGCTCTGGAAACACCATATATTTT.

The chain couples TRBV29-1 to TRBJ2-1; 9 nucleotides agree with TRBD2. Germline V gene sequence: CDR1 SQVTM, CDR2 ANQGSEA. The junction had 4 bases not matched to a gene; V was cut back by 4 bases and J by 3 bases. The CDR3 sequence is 14 residues long. The CDR3 sequence: CSVGGLALYNEQFF. CDR3 DNA sequence: TGCAGCGTTGGTGGACTAGCGCTCTACAATGAGCAGTTCTTC.